This paragraph reports one TCR beta chain. The antigen is unknown. Sequencing of cultured CD4+ T cell DNA used the Oncomine TCR Beta short-read assay. TCRdb analysed the PCR reads with MiXCR anew, one entry per CDR3 protein. The sample has 15,000 to 20,000 distinct CDR3 sequences, nearly 40% seen once. The sample comes from a study of vaccination and CD4 T cells after COVID-19. As for the study in general: Collection of post-COVID samples occurred a median roughly 110 days after diagnosis, spanning a range of 35 to 161. Post-vaccine sampling followed dose two by a median about 70 days (range 14 to 241).

Treatment noted: roughly 11-day PBMC culture with coronavirus spike peptide pools or control peptides (ViraFEST assay). Between the trimmed V and J ends, which lost 1 base and 5 bases, there was a span of 17 bases. Germline values: CDR1 SGHDN, CDR2 FVKESK. The CDR3 totals 16 residues. This TCR came from a human donor who had recovered from COVID-19. V and J are TRBV14 and TRBJ2-5, with D tentatively TRBD2 (5 bases). Input material: CD4+ T cells from blood, cultured in vitro. The CDR3 bases are TGTGCCAGCAGCCAAGTGCGAGGGATGGGATCTGAGACCCAGTACTTC. This translates into CASSQVRGMGSETQYF.